This T cell receptor beta chain stems from a study of vaccination effects on CD4 cells after COVID-19. Regarding this clone: What it binds is not known.

Using immunoSEQ multiplex PCR, the repertoire was profiled, and TCRdb retains in-frame clones only, with some absent. This sample has roughly 23,000 clones, with more than 70% found just once. Notes on the study in general: The study found marked clonal contraction of infection- and vaccine-induced clones late after vaccination. Convalescents' post-vaccination spike-reactive clones were chiefly new, vaccine-induced ones.

In the ViraFEST assay, antigen-specific CD4+ clonotypes were identified by expansion after peptide-pool stimulation. Following an approximately eleven-day culture, CD4+ T cells were purified. Infection with SARS-CoV-2 occurred in the person between March and December 2020, and PCR confirmed it. V was trimmed by 8 bases and J by 7 bases, leaving 14 bases between them. From germline, CDR1 is SNHLY and CDR2 FYNNEI. The CDR3 has 13 amino acids. The sequence came from a human donor who had a prior SARS-CoV-2 infection. The chain recombines TRBV2 with TRBJ1-4, with a weak D call TRBD1 (5 bases). The input for sequencing was CD4+ T cells from PBMCs cultured with SARS-CoV-2 spike peptides, taken before COVID-19 vaccination. The CDR3 reads CASGGNPGEKLFF. In DNA, the CDR3 is TGTGCCAGCGGGGGGAACCCAGGTGAAAAACTGTTTTTT.